This T cell receptor (beta chain) was captured by sequencing in a study of shared clonotypes between healthy human individuals. General study points: A generally larger estimated richness was seen in naive subsets than in memory subsets. Naive CD4 clonotypes overlapped across a few donors at approximately 4.5%.

J was trimmed by 4 bases and V by 3 bases; bases with no gene match: 12. CDR3 length equals 16 residues. CDR1 is MGHRA, CDR2 YSYEKL, per germline. Donors were Caucasian adults residing in Nashville, Tennessee, USA. Both subsets, CD45RA+ naive and CD45RA-negative memory, were split from the CD4+ cells. Profiling relied on immunoSEQ multiplex PCR, and the TCRdb table lists in-frame clones only, not all of them. Of 850,000 to 1,200,000 clones listed, about 76% were seen once; the top ten hold 1.4%. As for this clone: Its antigen is undetermined.

Input material: memory CD4+ T cells sorted from blood. Documented subset: CD45RA-negative fraction. The receptor was derived from a young man in good health. This chain connects TRBV4-1 to TRBJ2-7; 7 bases match TRBD1. The CDR3, as DNA: TGCGCCAGCAGCCACCCTCCCAGTGGCAGGGGGTACGAGCAGTACTTC. This encodes CASSHPPSGRGYEQYF.